A selection of T cell receptor beta chains follows, all from one sample in a study of prognosis after radiotherapy for stage I lung cancer. TCRdb re-called the multiplex PCR reads with MiXCR, one entry per CDR3 protein. The sample includes about 59,000 distinct CDR3 sequences, more than 20% of them seen just once. The material was PBMCs, obtained before or after stereotactic body radiation therapy (not recorded which). The receptors derive from a donor aged 50 or older with non-small cell lung cancer. Both conserved end residues are part of each CDR3. The D gene is left open where the match is weak. Clone size is shown for a subset of rows, as once, few, many or a class of expanded clone.

d_gene	len	abundance	v_gene	j_gene	CDR3aa	CDR3nt
TRBD1	14	many	TRBV5-1	TRBJ1-1	CASSAGTGNTEAFF	TGCGCCAGCAGCGCCGGGACAGGGAACACTGAAGCTTTCTTT
.	15	many	TRBV6-2/TRBV6-3	TRBJ2-2	CASRSGLSNTGELFF	TGTGCCAGCAGATCAGGGTTGTCCAACACCGGGGAGCTGTTTTTT
.	15	many	TRBV10-2	TRBJ1-2	CASSERQGPNYGYTF	TGCGCCAGCAGTGAGCGGCAGGGACCTAACTATGGCTACACCTTC
TRBD1	15	many	TRBV6-2/TRBV6-3	TRBJ2-5	CASSVDRGGVGTQYF	TGTGCCAGCAGTGTCGACAGGGGGGGGGTTGGGACCCAGTACTTC
.	14	.	TRBV6-1	TRBJ1-6	CASRIAMTANALHF	TGTGCCAGCAGAATCGCTATGACAGCCAACGCCCTCCATTTT
TRBD1	13	many	TRBV30	TRBJ1-4	CAWTRQGGEKLFF	TGTGCCTGGACTAGACAGGGGGGGGAAAAACTGTTTTTT
TRBD1	13	many	TRBV6-1	TRBJ2-7	CASNKDREEEQYF	TGTGCCAGCAACAAGGACAGGGAAGAAGAGCAGTACTTC
.	15	many	TRBV20-1	TRBJ2-3	CSARDVAVLTDTQYF	TGCAGTGCTAGAGATGTGGCTGTTCTCACAGATACGCAGTATTTT
.	14	many	TRBV7-3	TRBJ2-7	CASRAGQGLHEQYF	TGTGCCAGCAGAGCCGGTCAGGGGTTGCACGAGCAGTACTTC
TRBD1	15	many	TRBV2	TRBJ2-3	CASRGQGVGTDTQYF	TGTGCCAGCAGGGGACAGGGGGTCGGCACAGATACGCAGTATTTT
.	14	.	TRBV19	TRBJ2-7	CASGGSRGANEQYF	TGTGCCAGTGGGGGAAGCAGGGGCGCCAACGAGCAGTACTTC
.	12	medium-sized	TRBV28	TRBJ1-5	CASNGQGQPQHF	TGTGCCAGCAATGGCCAGGGTCAGCCCCAGCATTTT
TRBD2	13	many	TRBV20-1	TRBJ2-1	CCFRGGPYNEQFF	TGCTGCTTCCGGGGGGGGCCCTACAATGAGCAGTTCTTC
.	16	many	TRBV6-1	TRBJ2-7	CASSEKPSASTYEQYF	TGTGCCAGCAGTGAAAAGCCTTCGGCCAGTACCTACGAGCAGTACTTC
.	15	many	TRBV7-8	TRBJ2-6	CASSRESSGANVLTF	TGTGCCAGCAGCCGAGAGAGCTCTGGGGCCAACGTCCTGACTTTC
.	14	many	TRBV20-1	TRBJ2-6	CSAPPLTGTNVLTF	TGCAGTGCACCTCCCCTAACAGGGACCAACGTCCTGACTTTC
.	14	few	TRBV19	TRBJ1-1	CASSPTQGSTEAFF	TGTGCCAGTAGTCCTACGCAGGGGAGCACTGAAGCTTTCTTT
.	15	many	TRBV27	TRBJ1-3	CASSQRGTSGNTIYF	TGTGCCAGCAGTCAGCGTGGGACCTCTGGAAACACCATATATTTT
.	11	many	TRBV6-1	TRBJ1-5	CASSEAQPQHF	TGTGCCAGCAGTGAGGCTCAGCCCCAGCATTTT
.	11	many	TRBV7-2	TRBJ2-5	CASSTGGTQYF	TGTGCCAGCAGCACCGGGGGGACCCAGTACTTC
TRBD1	15	.	TRBV3-1	TRBJ2-7	CASSLRDSYSYEQYF	TGTGCCAGCAGCCTGAGGGACAGTTACTCCTACGAGCAGTACTTC
.	13	many	TRBV7-2	TRBJ2-7	CASSFFHSDEQYF	TGTGCCAGCAGCTTCTTTCATAGCGACGAGCAGTACTTC
.	16	many	TRBV20-1	TRBJ2-7	CSAYPTGRTVSYEQYF	TGCAGTGCTTACCCGACAGGACGGACGGTCTCCTACGAGCAGTACTTC
TRBD1	12	many	TRBV30	TRBJ1-5	CAWKQGEGPQHF	TGTGCCTGGAAACAGGGGGAAGGGCCCCAGCATTTT
.	14	many	TRBV14	TRBJ2-3	CACSGPGIRDTQYF	TGTGCCTGTTCCGGGCCAGGGATTCGAGATACGCAGTATTTT
.	14	many	TRBV19	TRBJ2-7	CASRSDRNSYEQYF	TGTGCCAGTAGATCGGACAGAAACTCCTACGAGCAGTACTTC
TRBD1	16	many	TRBV7-2	TRBJ1-6	CASSSYRTGGNSPLHF	TGTGCCAGCAGCTCGTATAGGACAGGGGGAAATTCACCCCTCCACTTT
.	13	many	TRBV7-8	TRBJ2-3	CASSLAQGGTQYF	TGTGCCAGCAGCTTAGCCCAGGGAGGTACGCAGTATTTT
TRBD1	13	many	TRBV20-1	TRBJ1-4	CSARYDRAEKLFF	TGCAGTGCTAGATACGACAGGGCTGAAAAACTGTTTTTT
.	14	many	TRBV6-5	TRBJ1-4	CASSSRGSGEKLFF	TGTGCCAGCAGTTCTAGGGGGAGCGGTGAAAAACTGTTTTTT
TRBD1	13	many	TRBV11-3	TRBJ2-7	CASSLGGQYEQYF	TGTGCCAGCAGCTTAGGGGGACAGTACGAGCAGTACTTC
TRBD1	11	.	TRBV19	TRBJ1-5	CAIWTGQPQHF	TGTGCCATATGGACAGGGCAGCCCCAGCATTTT
.	12	many	TRBV28	TRBJ2-7	CASSSALYEQYF	TGTGCCAGCAGTTCCGCCCTCTACGAGCAGTACTTC
TRBD1	15	many	TRBV5-1	TRBJ2-1	CASSLTGATYNEQFF	TGCGCCAGCAGCCTGACAGGGGCCACCTACAATGAGCAGTTCTTC
.	14	many	TRBV2	TRBJ2-7	CASKQSPGTYEQYF	TGTGCCAGCAAACAAAGCCCAGGTACCTACGAGCAGTACTTC
TRBD1	15	many	TRBV19	TRBJ1-6	CASRIQGTGNSPLHF	TGTGCCAGTAGGATCCAGGGGACAGGGAATTCACCCCTCCACTTT
.	11	many	TRBV2	TRBJ2-5	CASSKKETQYF	TGTGCCAGCAGCAAGAAAGAGACCCAGTACTTC
.	16	.	TRBV6-2/TRBV6-3	TRBJ1-1	CASRSGHVALNTEAFF	TGTGCCAGCAGATCTGGACATGTGGCCTTGAACACTGAAGCTTTCTTT
TRBD2	16	.	TRBV6-1	TRBJ2-3	CASSVQGAGEGDTQYF	TGTGCCAGCAGTGTACAGGGAGCGGGGGAGGGGGATACGCAGTATTTT
TRBD1	15	many	TRBV7-2	TRBJ1-2	CASSLVGTGGDGYTF	TGTGCCAGCAGCTTGGTCGGGACAGGGGGAGATGGCTACACCTTC
.	13	many	TRBV4-1	TRBJ1-6	CASSQALDSPLHF	TGCGCCAGCAGCCAGGCACTCGATTCACCCCTCCACTTT
TRBD2	16	.	TRBV5-4	TRBJ2-5	CASSSRLAGLQETQYF	TGTGCCAGCAGCTCAAGGCTAGCGGGACTCCAAGAGACCCAGTACTTC
.	14	many	TRBV6-1	TRBJ2-7	CASSTTWGAGEQYF	TGTGCCAGCAGTACCACGTGGGGGGCGGGGGAGCAGTACTTC
.	13	.	TRBV6-4	TRBJ2-2	CAHGQPNTWELFF	TGTGCGCACGGACAGCCTAACACCTGGGAACTGTTTTTT
.	14	many	TRBV28	TRBJ1-6	CASSPELYNSPLHF	TGTGCCAGCAGTCCAGAGCTTTATAATTCACCCCTCCACTTT
.	14	many	TRBV15	TRBJ1-5	CATSIDTTRQPQHF	TGTGCCACCAGCATAGACACTACGAGGCAGCCCCAGCATTTT
TRBD2	18	.	TRBV7-2	TRBJ2-2	CASSSPGLSGTLTGELFF	TGTGCCAGCAGCTCTCCGGGACTATCGGGTACTCTCACCGGGGAGCTGTTTTTT
.	14	few	TRBV5-5	TRBJ2-5	CASSFGGSQETQYF	TGTGCCAGCAGCTTTGGGGGGAGCCAAGAGACCCAGTACTTC
.	14	many	TRBV6-1	TRBJ1-5	CASSPGHSNQPQHF	TGTGCCAGCAGTCCGGGACATAGCAATCAGCCCCAGCATTTT